A selection of T cell receptor beta chains follows, all from one sample in a study of shared clonotypes between healthy human individuals. TCRdb keeps only in-frame clones here, not all; method: immunoSEQ multiplex PCR. This table has fewer than 600,000 clones, around three quarters appearing once. Sequencing input: PBMCs. These TCRs come from a woman aged 40 to 50 in good health. Some clones in this sample may be carry-over from other donors' samples. CDR3s leave out the opening cysteine and the closing phenylalanine or tryptophan. Each record gives: V gene, J gene, CDR3 protein.

V: TRBV6-5
J: TRBJ1-1
CDR3: ASRLRQGYTEAF

V: TRBV30
J: TRBJ2-3
CDR3: AWRGLGDTQY

V: TRBV5-4
J: TRBJ1-2
CDR3: ASSAGYGYT

V: TRBV2
J: TRBJ2-7
CDR3: ASTLGQGSYEQY

V: TRBV10-3
J: TRBJ2-3
CDR3: VTGRELDTQY

V: TRBV6-5
J: TRBJ1-2
CDR3: ASSSGTGSRYT

V: TRBV5-1
J: TRBJ2-5
CDR3: ASSGGQGAGETQY

V: TRBV4-1
J: TRBJ2-2
CDR3: ASSRLAGGIDAGELF

V: TRBV30
J: TRBJ1-4
CDR3: AWSLSRDRGLRANEKLF

V: TRBV9
J: TRBJ1-2
CDR3: ASSPRAGGYGYT

V: TRBV5-5
J: TRBJ1-1
CDR3: ASSLTGLYTEAF

V: TRBV10-3
J: TRBJ2-7
CDR3: AITPTIAGSERYEQY

V: TRBV18
J: TRBJ2-7
CDR3: ASSPAMHYEQY